These 17 T cell receptor beta chains came from one sample sequenced in a study of response to subunit inactivated influenza vaccine. TCRdb recomputed calls from the RT-PCR reads with MiXCR, one row per CDR3 protein. The sample lists 530,000 or so distinct CDR3 sequences, about 25% occurring once. This sample comprised CD4+ T cells sorted from PBMCs, obtained around 5 days after vaccination. Receptors were obtained from a middle-aged man who received an inactivated influenza vaccine.

The J gene is TRBJ1-2, the V gene TRBV4-2, with TRBD1 identical over 7 bases. The CDR3 is made up of 16 amino acids. Germline V gene lookup returns CDR1 LGHNA and CDR2 YNFKEQ. The junction had 13 bases not matched to a gene; V was cut back by 1 base and J by 8 bases. CDR3 nucleotides: TGTGCCAGCAGCCAAGTGACAGTAGGGGGACAGCCCGGCTACACCTTC. It translates to CASSQVTVGGQPGYTF.

CDR3 DNA sequence: TGTGCCAGCAGCCAAGATCGACTAGCTTCAAAGAGAGAGACCCAGTACTTC. This gives the protein CASSQDRLASKRETQYF. V is TRBV3-1 and J is TRBJ2-5; TRBD2 aligns across 7 bases. The CDR3 contains 17 residues. Germline CDR1 and CDR2: LGHDT and YNNKEL (reference sequence). V was clipped by 0 bases and J by 4 bases; unmatched bases: 11.

The rearrangement uses TRBV11-2 and TRBJ2-1; 10 bases align to TRBD2. The CDR3 totals 19 residues. Germline lookup yields CDR1 SGHAT and CDR2 FQNNGV. Trimming at V came to 4 bases and at J to 0 bases, leaving 12 bases not matched to a gene. In DNA, the CDR3 is TGTGCCAGCAGCTCACTAGCGGGGATCCGTTTGAACTCCTACAATGAGCAGTTCTTC. As protein: CASSSLAGIRLNSYNEQFF.

A few counts support this clonotype. The chain combines TRBV4-3 with TRBJ1-2; no reliable D call. This CDR3 has 14 residues. Trimming left V 0 bases short and J 1 base short, with 6 bases between. CDR1 is LGHNA and CDR2 is YSLEER in the germline V gene. The CDR3 sequence is CASSQDGLNYGYTF. In DNA form, the CDR3 reads TGCGCCAGCAGCCAAGATGGGCTTAACTATGGCTACACCTTC.

A few counts support this clonotype. The chain employs TRBV4-2 and TRBJ2-7; a possible D gene is TRBD1 (5 bases). CDR3 length: 17 amino acids. Trimming left V 0 bases short and J 3 bases short, with 18 bases between. Per the germline V gene, CDR1 is LGHNA and CDR2 is YNFKEQ. The CDR3 coding sequence is TGTGCCAGCAGCCAAGATTTCGGCGGACACCGAGACTACGAGCAGTACTTC. Translating it yields CASSQDFGGHRDYEQYF.

The genes are TRBV7-2 and TRBJ2-3; D gene uncertain. Germline loops: CDR1 SGHTA, CDR2 FQGNSA. The CDR3 is 15 amino acids. The V gene lost 1 base and the J gene lost 4 bases, with 12 bases spanning the gap. As DNA, the CDR3 is TGTGCCAGCAGCTTAGGCTGGGGTTTGCCAGATACGCAGTATTTT. The encoded protein is CASSLGWGLPDTQYF.

This clonotype was picked up a small number of times. The chain couples TRBV29-1 to TRBJ2-7, with 8 bases that match TRBD2. The germline CDR1 and CDR2 sequences are SQVTM and ANQGSEA. With V trimmed by 4 bases and J by 0 bases, 5 bases remained unmatched. This CDR3 comprises 14 residues. CDR3 sequence (DNA): TGCAGCGTTGTTCTACTAGCGGTCTCCTACGAGCAGTACTTC. Its protein product is CSVVLLAVSYEQYF.

The rearrangement joins TRBV20-1 to TRBJ2-3; 10 bases are shared with TRBD2. Trimming removed 3 bases from V and 6 bases from J; junction bases left unmatched: 9. Germline V lookup: CDR1 DFQATT, CDR2 SNEGSKA (reference sequence). The CDR3 is 15 amino acids. The CDR3 here is CSARSGRAHWDTQYF. CDR3 DNA: TGCAGTGCTAGGAGCGGGAGGGCCCATTGGGATACGCAGTATTTT.

This clonotype was recorded many times. V usage is TRBV3-1 and J usage is TRBJ1-3; weak D call: TRBD1 (6 bases). Trimming took 3 bases from V and 3 from J, leaving 12 bases between them. The CDR3 runs 15 residues. Germline V lookup: CDR1 LGHDT, CDR2 YNNKEL (reference sequence). CDR3 sequence reads: CASSHRGEGGNTIYF. CDR3 in DNA: TGTGCCAGCAGCCATAGGGGGGAAGGTGGAAACACCATATATTTT.

The J gene is TRBJ1-6, the V gene TRBV7-2, with D unresolved. CDR3 length: 16 residues. V was shortened by 3 bases and J by 0 bases, with 9 bases between the two germline ends. Germline-derived CDR1 and CDR2 are SGHTA and FQGNSA. CDR3 residues: CASSFSGGSYNSPLHF. The DNA of the CDR3 is TGTGCCAGCAGCTTCAGCGGCGGCTCCTATAATTCACCCCTCCACTTT.

This rearrangement joins TRBV10-3 to TRBJ2-5, with TRBD1 as a possible D gene (6 bases). V was pared by 2 bases and J by 2 bases, with 9 bases between. This CDR3 has 14 amino acids. Germline V gene data show CDR1 as ENHRY and CDR2 as SYGVKD. CDR3 amino acids: CAISETRGQETQYF. In nucleotides, the CDR3 is TGTGCCATCAGTGAGACTAGGGGGCAAGAGACCCAGTACTTC.

There are a few counts of this clonotype. The V and J genes are TRBV28 and TRBJ1-1; possibly TRBD1 for D (6 bases). CDR3 length: 14 amino acids. Germline CDR1 MDHEN, CDR2 SYDVKM. The V end lost 7 bases, the J end lost 4 bases, and 16 bases lay between the germline ends. The CDR3 region has the DNA TGTGCCAGCACCCTGATGGGCAGGGGCACTGAAGCTTTCTTT. Translated: CASTLMGRGTEAFF.

This clonotype was counted between two and nine times. The V gene is TRBV5-1, the J gene TRBJ2-1, with TRBD2 matching over 11 bases. The CDR3 totals 16 residues. CDR1 SGHRS and CDR2 YFSETQ come from the germline V gene. Trimming took 2 bases from V and 7 from J; bases not matched to a gene: 8. CDR3 nucleotide sequence: TGCGCCAGCAGCTTAACTAGCGGGAGTCTTGGAAATGAGCAGTTCTTC. Amino acid sequence: CASSLTSGSLGNEQFF. The full variable domain, rest sourced from reference TRBV5-1 and TRBJ2-1, is KAGVTQTPRYLIKTRGQQVTLSCSPISGHRSVSWYQQTPGQGLQFLFEYFSETQRNKGNFPGRFSGRQFSNSRSEMNVSTLELGDSALYLCASSLTSGSLGNEQFFGPGTRLTVL.

The gene calls are TRBV3-1 and TRBJ2-5; 7 nucleotides line up with TRBD1. The length of the CDR3 is 16 residues. Germline V gene lookup returns CDR1 LGHDT and CDR2 YNNKEL (reference sequence). The ends lost 4 bases at V and 5 bases at J; junction bases unmatched: 13. CDR3 in DNA: TGTGCCAGCAGCCGAGTTCTGAGACAGGGCGGTGAGACCCAGTACTTC. As protein: CASSRVLRQGGETQYF.

This clonotype was seen more than once but under ten times. This sequence joins TRBV12-3 or TRBV12-4 and TRBJ2-7; possible D gene TRBD1, 5 bases. V gave up 5 bases and J gave up 4 bases, with 15 bases separating them. This CDR3 is 14 amino acids long. The CDR3 spells CASSQRGRIYEQYF. In DNA, the CDR3 is TGTGCCAGCAGTCAAAGGGGAAGGATATACGAGCAGTACTTC.

The chain employs TRBV3-1 and TRBJ2-5; weak D call: TRBD2 (6 bases). The germline V and J ends were trimmed by 1 base and 1 base, with 13 bases remaining between them. This CDR3 region has 16 residues. Per the germline V gene, CDR1 is LGHDT and CDR2 is YNNKEL (reference sequence). In DNA, the CDR3 is TGTGCCAGCAGCCAAGGTAGTAGCGGAGCCCAAGAGACCCAGTACTTC. It codes for CASSQGSSGAQETQYF.

The chain links TRBV5-1 to TRBJ2-7; 13 bases fit TRBD2. The V segment lost 1 base and the J segment 2 bases; nucleotides outside the gene matches: 6. The CDR3 sequence is 17 residues long. CDR1 and CDR2 (germline): SGHRS, YFSETQ. The CDR3 sequence: CASSLSFGTSGTYEQYF. DNA of the CDR3: TGCGCCAGCAGCTTGTCCTTCGGGACTAGCGGGACCTACGAGCAGTACTTC.